The entry that follows covers one T cell receptor beta chain sequence. The data were produced by immunoSEQ multiplex PCR, yet TCRdb's version contains in-frame clones alone and is incomplete. The sample has about 170,000 clones; under 90% are singletons. The data were taken from a study of blood T cell repertoires in COVID-19. V was trimmed by 5 bases and J by 5 bases, leaving 9 bases between them. Germline V lookup: CDR1 MNHEY, CDR2 SVGAGI. CDR3 length: 13 residues. The sequencing sample was made of peripheral blood. This clonotype was obtained from an older woman with COVID-19, enrolled during active disease. V usage is TRBV6-5 and J usage is TRBJ2-2; TRBD2 might be the D (5 bases). The CDR3 bases are TGTGCCAGCAGTCGGGATACTACCGGGGAGCTGTTTTTT. Its translation is CASSRDTTGELFF.